Below are 32 T cell receptor beta chains sequenced from a single sample in a study of T cells expressing NK-cell markers. Each CDR3 protein gets one entry in TCRdb, which reprocessed the 5' RACE reads and gives no DNA. With some 410,000 distinct CDR3 sequences in the sample, the ten largest clones hold 6% to 9.5%. Sample: blood T cells: a sorted CD56 or NKG2C T cell subset, CD4+ or CD8+ T cells, or bulk PBMC T cells (not recorded which). The origin of the receptors is a woman aged 18 to 75 in good health.

J is TRBJ2-3 and V is TRBV12-3 or TRBV12-4; TCRdb's D gene call, TRBD2, goes unchecked for lack of DNA. The CDR3 covers 15 residues. CDR3 in amino acids: CASSFGGGAGGTQYF.

V is TRBV29-1 and J is TRBJ2-1. The CDR3 is made up of 14 amino acids. The germline V gene has CDR1 SQVTM and CDR2 ANQGSEA. This CDR3 is CSVVLGVSYNEQFF.

This rearrangement joins TRBV7-9 to TRBJ2-7; TCRdb indicates TRBD2, and absent DNA this call remains unverified. The CDR3 is 15 residues long. Germline V lookup: CDR1 SEHNR, CDR2 FQNEAQ (reference sequence). The CDR3 sequence is CASSPRTSGGYEQYF.

CDR3 residues: CSARELSTSGSSGQYF. The rearrangement links TRBV20-1 to TRBJ2-7; as DNA is missing, the TRBD2 call by TCRdb cannot be tested. The germline CDR1 and CDR2 sequences are DFQATT and SNEGSKA (reference sequence). The CDR3 is 16 amino acids.

This chain links TRBV7-9 with TRBJ2-3. CDR3 size: 12 residues. Germline loops: CDR1 SEHNR, CDR2 FQNEAQ (reference sequence). The CDR3 sequence: CASRQEADTQYF.

V is TRBV20-1 and J is TRBJ2-1. The length of the CDR3 is 13 residues. Looked up from germline, CDR1 is DFQATT and CDR2 is SNEGSKA (reference sequence). CDR3 amino acids: CSATPYSYNEQFF.

The chain carries TRBV29-1 and TRBJ2-3; TCRdb calls TRBD1, which cannot be checked without DNA. There are 14 residues in the CDR3. CDR1 is SQVTM, CDR2 ANQGSEA, per germline. CDR3 amino acids: CSDRTGKPTDTQYF.

The gene calls are TRBV7-9 and TRBJ2-7; the D call of TRBD2 rests on TCRdb alone, since no DNA is present to check it. The CDR3 runs to 16 residues. The germline CDR1 and CDR2 sequences are SEHNR and FQNEAQ (reference sequence). The CDR3 is CASSLVGGTDSYEQYF.

CDR3 in amino acids: CASSLAPGLAGVVSEQYF. The rearrangement joins TRBV7-2 to TRBJ2-7; TCRdb reports TRBD2, a call that lacks DNA to check it against. The CDR3 runs to 18 residues. Germline CDR1 reads SGHTA; CDR2 reads FQGNSA.

This chain uses TRBV12-3 or TRBV12-4 with TRBJ1-1; as DNA is missing, the TRBD1 call by TCRdb cannot be tested. The CDR3 has 12 residues. CDR3 residues: CASSPGEAEAFF.

CDR3 protein: CASSPWADQPQHF. This sequence joins TRBV27 and TRBJ1-5; TCRdb designates TRBD1, a call that cannot be tested without DNA. CDR1 MNHEY and CDR2 SMNVEV come from the germline V gene (reference sequence). The CDR3 has 13 residues.

V and J are TRBV30 and TRBJ2-1. In germline, CDR1 is GTSNPN, CDR2 SVGIG (reference sequence). The CDR3 is 12 residues long. The CDR3 region is CAWSVGSSPQFF.

This chain links TRBV10-3 with TRBJ2-1; checking the TCRdb D call of TRBD2 is not possible without DNA. The germline gives CDR1 ENHRY, CDR2 SYGVKD. The CDR3 is 14 residues long. CDR3 region: CAISDRSGSVEQFF.

This chain joins TRBV18 and TRBJ2-3; without DNA, the TCRdb call of TRBD1 cannot be checked. This CDR3 has 14 amino acids. The germline gives CDR1 KGHSH, CDR2 LQKENI. The CDR3 loop is CASSLLGLSDTQYF.

The chain is built from TRBV10-3 and TRBJ2-3; absent DNA, TCRdb's TRBD1 call cannot be checked. CDR1 is ENHRY, CDR2 SYGVKD, per germline. The length of the CDR3 is 16 residues. The CDR3 here is CAISESPGVGTDTQYF.

The chain combines TRBV7-2 with TRBJ1-1. The germline V gene has CDR1 SGHTA and CDR2 FQGNSA. This CDR3 comprises 11 residues. CDR3 region: CASSLAFEAFF.

The rearrangement uses TRBV3-1 and TRBJ1-1. Germline V lookup: CDR1 LGHDT, CDR2 YNNKEL (reference sequence). This CDR3 comprises 13 residues. CDR3 region: CASSQAAHTEAFF.

The chain is built from TRBV12-3 or TRBV12-4 and TRBJ1-1; TCRdb's D call of TRBD1 is untestable without DNA. The CDR3 spans 12 residues. The CDR3 spells CASSSPVAEAFF.

The chain has TRBV9 and TRBJ2-3; checking the TCRdb D call of TRBD1 is not possible without DNA. The length of the CDR3 is 15 residues. In germline, CDR1 is SGDLS, CDR2 YYNGEE. The CDR3 reads CASSDSGGHTDTQYF. The full variable domain, in which reference TRBV9 and TRBJ2-3 provide the parts outside the CDR3, is DSGVTQTPKHLITATGQRVTLRCSPRSGDLSVYWYQQSLDQGLQFLIQYYNGEERAKGNILERFSAQQFPDLHSELNLSSLELGDSALYFCASSDSGGHTDTQYFGPGTRLTVL.

The chain carries TRBV28 and TRBJ2-1; TCRdb's assignment of TRBD2 cannot be checked, as there is no DNA. CDR1 is MDHEN and CDR2 is SYDVKM in the germline V gene. This CDR3 is built from 18 residues. The CDR3 sequence: CASSSGTSGLYSYNEQFF.

The rearrangement links TRBV20-1 to TRBJ2-7; TCRdb names TRBD2, which stays unverified in the absence of DNA. This CDR3 has 14 residues. Germline CDR1 is DFQATT and CDR2 is SNEGSKA (reference sequence). CDR3 region: CSARRYPSSYEQYF.

This sequence joins TRBV4-1 and TRBJ1-2; TCRdb outputs TRBD1, but without DNA this stays unchecked. Looked up from germline, CDR1 is MGHRA and CDR2 is YSYEKL. CDR3 length equals 13 residues. CDR3 loop: CASSQDQGDGYTF.

The rearrangement links TRBV12-3 or TRBV12-4 to TRBJ1-5. The CDR3 is 13 residues long. The CDR3 sequence is CASSRDFNQPQHF.

J is TRBJ1-2 and V is TRBV7-8; TCRdb's D call of TRBD1 is untestable without DNA. CDR3 size: 15 residues. Looked up from germline, CDR1 is SGHVS and CDR2 is FQNEAQ. The CDR3 reads CASSAETGGVKGYTF.

The chain uses TRBV25-1 and TRBJ2-4. The CDR3 runs to 14 residues. The germline gives CDR1 MGHDK, CDR2 SYGVNS. CDR3 amino acids: CASSESGAKNIQYF.

The rearrangement joins TRBV12-3 or TRBV12-4 to TRBJ1-2. There are 13 residues in the CDR3. CDR3 loop: CASSVGHSYGYTF.

The V gene is TRBV7-9, the J gene TRBJ1-4. The CDR3 has 11 residues. Germline-derived CDR1 and CDR2 are SEHNR and FQNEAQ (reference sequence). CDR3 in amino acids: CASSSIEKLFF.

The V and J genes are TRBV29-1 and TRBJ2-4. Germline CDR1 SQVTM, CDR2 ANQGSEA. The CDR3 is 18 residues long. The CDR3 protein is CSVENLMWVFADKNIQYF.

The CDR3 loop reads CASSGQASYEQYF. The rearrangement links TRBV7-2 to TRBJ2-7. CDR1 is SGHTA, CDR2 FQGNSA, per germline. The CDR3 is 13 residues long.

The V call is TRBV14, the J call TRBJ1-2; TCRdb gives TRBD1 as the D gene, but with no DNA this cannot be confirmed. The CDR3 extends over 17 amino acids. The germline gives CDR1 SGHDN, CDR2 FVKESK. The CDR3 sequence is CASSQGGGPGVNYGYTF.

J is TRBJ1-2 and V is TRBV20-1; with no DNA, the TCRdb D assignment of TRBD1 cannot be verified. The CDR3 spans 15 residues. CDR1 DFQATT and CDR2 SNEGSKA come from the germline V gene (reference sequence). CDR3 residues: CSARGQGAASYGYTF.

The J gene is TRBJ2-5, the V gene TRBV12-3 or TRBV12-4; there is no DNA to check the TCRdb D call of TRBD2. The CDR3 has 17 amino acids. CDR3 amino acids: CASSPSRLAGRQETQYF.